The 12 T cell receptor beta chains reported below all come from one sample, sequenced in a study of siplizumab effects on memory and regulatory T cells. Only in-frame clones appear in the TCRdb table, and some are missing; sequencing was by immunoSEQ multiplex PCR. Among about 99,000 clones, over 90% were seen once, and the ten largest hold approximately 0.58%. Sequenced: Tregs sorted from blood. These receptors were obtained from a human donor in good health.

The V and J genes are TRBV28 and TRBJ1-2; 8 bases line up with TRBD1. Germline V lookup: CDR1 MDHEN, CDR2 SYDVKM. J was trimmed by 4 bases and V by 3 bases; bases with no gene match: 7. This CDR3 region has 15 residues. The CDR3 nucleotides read TGTGCCAGCAGTTTTCCGACAGGGGTGAGCTATGGCTACACCTTC. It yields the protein CASSFPTGVSYGYTF.

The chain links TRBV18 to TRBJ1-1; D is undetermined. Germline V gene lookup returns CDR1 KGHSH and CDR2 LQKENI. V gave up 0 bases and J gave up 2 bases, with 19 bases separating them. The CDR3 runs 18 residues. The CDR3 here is CASSPPIRIGLVNTEAFF. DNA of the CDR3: TGTGCCAGCTCACCACCTATAAGGATAGGGTTGGTTAACACTGAAGCTTTCTTT. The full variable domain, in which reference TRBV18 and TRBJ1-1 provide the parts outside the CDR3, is NAGVMQNPRHLVRRRGQEARLRCSPMKGHSHVYWYRQLPEEGLKFMVYLQKENIIDESGMPKERFSAEFPKEGPSILRIQQVVRGDSAAYFCASSPPIRIGLVNTEAFFGQGTRLTVV.

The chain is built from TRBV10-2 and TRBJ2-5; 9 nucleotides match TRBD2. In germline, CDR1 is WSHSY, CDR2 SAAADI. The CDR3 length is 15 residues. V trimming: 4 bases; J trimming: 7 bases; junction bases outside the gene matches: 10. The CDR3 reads CASSVSSGAPRTQYF. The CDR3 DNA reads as TGCGCCAGCAGTGTATCTAGCGGGGCCCCCAGGACCCAGTACTTC.

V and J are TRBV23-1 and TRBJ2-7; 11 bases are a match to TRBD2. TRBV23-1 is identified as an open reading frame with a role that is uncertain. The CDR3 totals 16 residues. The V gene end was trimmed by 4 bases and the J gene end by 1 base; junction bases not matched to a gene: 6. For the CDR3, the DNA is TGCGCCAGCAGTCCCAACACTAGCGGGGGATCCTACGAGCAGTACTTC. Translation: CASSPNTSGGSYEQYF.

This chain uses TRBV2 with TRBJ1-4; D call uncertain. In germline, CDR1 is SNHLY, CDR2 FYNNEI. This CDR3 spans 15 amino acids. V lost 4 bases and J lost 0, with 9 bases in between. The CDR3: CASSGLYATNEKLFF. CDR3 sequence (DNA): TGTGCCAGCAGTGGTTTGTATGCAACTAATGAAAAACTGTTTTTT.

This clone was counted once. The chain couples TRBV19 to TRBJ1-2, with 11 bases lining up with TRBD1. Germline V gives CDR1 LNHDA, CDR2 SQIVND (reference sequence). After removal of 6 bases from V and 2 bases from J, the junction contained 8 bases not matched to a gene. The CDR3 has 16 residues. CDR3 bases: TGTGCCAGTAGCAAAACCGGACAGGGGGCGAACTATGGCTACACCTTC. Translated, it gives CASSKTGQGANYGYTF.

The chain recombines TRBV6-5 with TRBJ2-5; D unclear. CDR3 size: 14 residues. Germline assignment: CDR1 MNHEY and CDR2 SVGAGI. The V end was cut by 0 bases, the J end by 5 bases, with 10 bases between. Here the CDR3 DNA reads TGTGCCAGCAGTTACTCGAAGGTTTCTGAGACCCAGTACTTC. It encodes CASSYSKVSETQYF.

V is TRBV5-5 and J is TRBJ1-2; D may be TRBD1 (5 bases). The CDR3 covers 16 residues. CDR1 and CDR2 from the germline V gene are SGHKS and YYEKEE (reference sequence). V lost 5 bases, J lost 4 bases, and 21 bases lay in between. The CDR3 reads CASSPFFRVLIYGYTF. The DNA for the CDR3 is TGTGCCAGCAGTCCGTTTTTCAGGGTCCTTATCTATGGCTACACCTTC.

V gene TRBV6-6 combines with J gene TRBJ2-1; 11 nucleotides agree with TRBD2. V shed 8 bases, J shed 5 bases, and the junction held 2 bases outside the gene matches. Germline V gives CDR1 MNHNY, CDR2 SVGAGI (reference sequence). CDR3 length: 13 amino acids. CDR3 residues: CASRLAGNNEQFF. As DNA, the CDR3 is TGTGCCAGCCGACTAGCGGGAAACAATGAGCAGTTCTTC.

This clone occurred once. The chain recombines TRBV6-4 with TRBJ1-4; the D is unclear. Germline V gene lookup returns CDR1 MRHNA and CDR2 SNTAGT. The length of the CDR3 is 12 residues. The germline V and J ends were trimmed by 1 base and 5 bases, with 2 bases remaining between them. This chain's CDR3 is CASSDCNEKLFF. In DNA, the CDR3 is TGTGCCAGCAGTGACTGCAATGAAAAACTGTTTTTT.

This CDR3 reads CASSLFSSGRSNEQFF. CDR3 nucleotide sequence: TGCGCCAGCAGCTTGTTTTCTAGCGGGAGGTCTAATGAGCAGTTCTTC. The chain links TRBV5-1 to TRBJ2-1, with 11 bases identical to TRBD2. The CDR3 covers 16 residues. V lost 1 base to trimming and J lost 7 bases; unmatched junction nucleotides: 7. Germline V gene sequence: CDR1 SGHRS, CDR2 YFSETQ.

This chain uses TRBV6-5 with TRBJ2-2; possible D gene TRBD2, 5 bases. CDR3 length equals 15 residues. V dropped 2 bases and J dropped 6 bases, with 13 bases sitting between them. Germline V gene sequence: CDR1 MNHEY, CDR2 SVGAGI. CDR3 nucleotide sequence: TGTGCCAGCAGTTACGGACCCACCGGGGCCGGGGAGCTGTTTTTT. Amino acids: CASSYGPTGAGELFF.